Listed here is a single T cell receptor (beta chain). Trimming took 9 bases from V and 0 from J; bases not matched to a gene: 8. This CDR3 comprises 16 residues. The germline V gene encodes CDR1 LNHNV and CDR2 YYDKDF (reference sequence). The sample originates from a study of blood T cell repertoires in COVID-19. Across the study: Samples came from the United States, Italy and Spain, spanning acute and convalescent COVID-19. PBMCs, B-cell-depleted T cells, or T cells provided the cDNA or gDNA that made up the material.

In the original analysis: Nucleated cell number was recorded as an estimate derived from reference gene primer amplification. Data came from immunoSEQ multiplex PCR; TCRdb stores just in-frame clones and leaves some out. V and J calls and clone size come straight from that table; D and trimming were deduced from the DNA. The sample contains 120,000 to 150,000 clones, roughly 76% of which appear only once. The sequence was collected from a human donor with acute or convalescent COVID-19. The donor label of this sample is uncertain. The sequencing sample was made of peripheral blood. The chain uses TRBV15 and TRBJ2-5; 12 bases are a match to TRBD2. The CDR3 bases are TGTGCCACGGAGCGACTAGCGGGGGAGAACCAAGAGACCCAGTACTTC. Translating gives CATERLAGENQETQYF.